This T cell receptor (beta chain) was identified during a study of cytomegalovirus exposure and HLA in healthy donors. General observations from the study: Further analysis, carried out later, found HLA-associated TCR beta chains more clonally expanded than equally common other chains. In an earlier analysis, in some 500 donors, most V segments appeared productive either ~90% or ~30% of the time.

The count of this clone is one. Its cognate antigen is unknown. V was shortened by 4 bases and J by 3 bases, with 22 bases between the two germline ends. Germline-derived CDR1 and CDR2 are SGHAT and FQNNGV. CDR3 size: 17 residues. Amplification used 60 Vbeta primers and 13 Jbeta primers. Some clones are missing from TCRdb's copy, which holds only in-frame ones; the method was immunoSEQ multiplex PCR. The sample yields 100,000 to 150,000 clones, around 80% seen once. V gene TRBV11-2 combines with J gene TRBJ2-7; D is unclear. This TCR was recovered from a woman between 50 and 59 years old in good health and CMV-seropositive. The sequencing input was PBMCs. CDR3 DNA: TGTGCCAGCAGCTCGGTACTCGGAACGAGACTTGACTACGAGCAGTACTTC. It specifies CASSSVLGTRLDYEQYF.